These 15 T cell receptor beta chains were all obtained from the same sample, sequenced in a study of vaccination and CD4 T cells after COVID-19. As for treatment: roughly ten-day PBMC culture with coronavirus spike peptide pools or control peptides (ViraFEST assay). The Oncomine TCR Beta short-read assay sequenced DNA from cultured CD4+ T cells. In TCRdb, the PCR reads were re-called with MiXCR into one record per CDR3 protein. The sample includes just under 20,000 distinct CDR3 sequences, under 30% of them seen just once. No antigen has been identified for these receptors. Material: cultured CD4+ T cells from blood. The receptors originated from a human donor with COVID-19.

Note on this clonotype: One end of the junction varies from germline; a read error may be responsible. The J gene is TRBJ2-2, the V gene TRBV7-7; possible D gene TRBD1, 5 bases. CDR1 SSHAT and CDR2 FNYEAQ come from the germline V gene (reference sequence). This CDR3 spans 15 amino acids. DNA of the CDR3: TGTGCTAGCAGCCCCCTGGCCAGGGCCACCGGGGAGCTGTTTTTT. Amino acids: CASSPLARATGELFF.

Only a few counts were recorded for this clonotype. Mismatch with germline at one junction end may stem from a read error. V and J are TRBV7-7 and TRBJ2-2; TRBD2 aligns across 7 bases. In germline, CDR1 is SSHAT, CDR2 FNYEAQ (reference sequence). This CDR3 has 15 amino acids. The CDR3 DNA reads TGTGCTAGCAAACCCGGCGGGGGGAACACCGGGGAGCTGTTTTTT. Translated: CASKPGGGNTGELFF.

A remark on this clonotype: The junction differs from germline at one of its ends, possibly a read error. Here the CDR3 reads CAGSKTAKDQPQHF. CDR3 in DNA: TGTGCCGGTAGTAAAACCGCTAAAGATCAGCCCCAGCATTTT. The V gene is TRBV19, the J gene TRBJ1-5; D not certain. Germline CDR1 and CDR2: LNHDA and SQIVND (reference sequence). The CDR3 loop spans 14 amino acids. Looking up the rest from reference TRBV19 and TRBJ1-5 gives the full variable domain: DGGITQSPKYLFRKEGQNVTLSCEQNLNHDAMYWYRQDPGQGLRLIYYSQIVNDFQKGDIAEGYSVSREKKESFPLTVTSAQKNPTAFYLCAGSKTAKDQPQHFGDGTRLSIL.

CDR3 bases: TGTGCCAGCAGAGGTGGTGGCGGGACGGGCTACACCTTC. Its protein is CASRGGGGTGYTF. The chain has TRBV28 and TRBJ1-2, with D possibly matching TRBD1 (5 bases). Trimming took 6 bases from V and 8 from J, leaving 16 bases between them. The CDR3 covers 13 residues. Germline V gives CDR1 MDHEN, CDR2 SYDVKM.

V and J are TRBV12-3 or TRBV12-4 and TRBJ2-7; D is ambiguous. The CDR3 loop spans 12 amino acids. Trimming left V 1 base short and J 2 bases short, with 3 bases between. The CDR3 sequence is CASSLVPYEQYF. CDR3 DNA sequence: TGTGCCAGCAGTTTAGTTCCCTACGAGCAGTACTTC.

The V call is TRBV18, the J call TRBJ2-7; no firm D call. The CDR3 has 13 amino acids. Trimming stripped 6 bases from V and 5 bases from J, with 14 bases between. CDR1 and CDR2 (germline): KGHSH, LQKENI. The DNA for the CDR3 is TGTGCCAGCTCTGTGCTCCCGGTTAACGAGCAGTACTTC. It encodes CASSVLPVNEQYF.

Within the sample, this clonotype is medium-sized. The germline gene is not matched at one end of the junction; a read error may be the cause. The rearrangement joins TRBV19 to TRBJ2-3; D remains ambiguous. Germline values: CDR1 LNHDA, CDR2 SQIVND (reference sequence). This CDR3 is 12 amino acids long. The CDR3 region is CASSFLTDTQYF. The CDR3 DNA is TGCGCCAGCAGCTTTTTAACAGATACGCAGTATTTT.

This clonotype has a handful of counts. The chain is built from TRBV12-3 or TRBV12-4 and TRBJ1-1; no firm D call. The CDR3 runs 16 residues. The germline V and J ends were trimmed by 1 base and 0 bases, with 12 bases remaining between them. The CDR3 sequence is CASSLENPPVNTEAFF. DNA for the CDR3: TGTGCCAGCAGTTTAGAGAATCCTCCGGTGAACACTGAAGCTTTCTTT.

This clonotype was counted only a few times. The chain has TRBV7-2 and TRBJ2-7, with 9 bases fitting TRBD2. Germline CDR1 and CDR2: SGHTA and FQGNSA. V gave up 0 bases and J gave up 1 base; unmatched junction bases: 1. This CDR3 comprises 15 residues. CDR3 nucleotide sequence: TGTGCCAGCAGCTTAGCTAGCGGGGGATCCTACGAGCAGTACTTC. This codes for CASSLASGGSYEQYF.

The chain joins TRBV9 to TRBJ2-7; weak D call: TRBD1 (5 bases). This CDR3 spans 14 amino acids. Trimming stripped 4 bases from V and 4 bases from J, with 15 bases between. The germline CDR1 and CDR2 sequences are SGDLS and YYNGEE. CDR3 nucleotide sequence: TGTGCCAGCAGCCGGGTCGGACAAGAATACGAGCAGTACTTC. It encodes CASSRVGQEYEQYF.

The V call is TRBV6-1, the J call TRBJ1-1, with a possible D match to TRBD1 (6 bases). The germline gives CDR1 MNHNS, CDR2 SASEGT. This CDR3 is 11 amino acids long. CDR3: CGGGGRTEAFF. The DNA of the CDR3 is TGTGGCGGCGGGGGCCGAACTGAAGCTTTCTTT.

In its sample, this clonotype ranks as medium-sized. This rearrangement joins TRBV24-1 to TRBJ1-5; D gene uncertain. This CDR3 contains 13 residues. Trimming left V 1 base short and J 4 bases short, with 4 bases between. Germline V gene sequence: CDR1 KGHDR, CDR2 SFDVKD. CDR3 coding DNA: TGTGCCACCAGTGATTTAAGTAATCAGCCCCAGCATTTT. Protein sequence: CATSDLSNQPQHF.

This clonotype was counted only a few times. The chain combines TRBV20-1 with TRBJ2-7, with 10 bases lining up with TRBD1. The CDR3 length is 14 residues. Germline-derived CDR1 and CDR2 are DFQATT and SNEGSKA (reference sequence). J was trimmed by 5 bases and V by 5 bases; bases with no gene match: 9. Written as DNA, the CDR3 is TGCAGTGCTCGAGGGGGACAGGGGTTCGACGAGCAGTACTTC. This translates into CSARGGQGFDEQYF.

There are a few counts of this clonotype. This chain uses TRBV6-5 with TRBJ1-2, with 8 bases fitting TRBD1. With 4 bases clipped from V and 8 bases from J, the junction kept 12 bases outside the gene matches. Germline values: CDR1 MNHEY, CDR2 SVGAGI. The CDR3 runs 15 residues. CDR3 sequence reads: CASSSLGQGPHGYTF. CDR3 sequence (DNA): TGTGCCAGCAGTTCTCTCGGACAGGGCCCTCACGGCTACACCTTC.

The genes are TRBV6-1 and TRBJ2-1, with D unclear. The V end lost 6 bases, the J end lost 7 bases, and 7 bases lay between the germline ends. The CDR3 runs to 11 residues. CDR1 MNHNS and CDR2 SASEGT come from the germline V gene. In nucleotides, the CDR3 is TGTGCCAGCAGACGTAGTAATGAGCAGTTCTTC. Protein product: CASRRSNEQFF.